This T cell receptor (beta chain) stems from a study of cytomegalovirus exposure and HLA in healthy donors. Overall study context: The approximately 110 validation repertoires, a later analysis reported, used the same platform as the roughly 650 repertoires from the first cohort.

Repertoires were generated with immunoSEQ multiplex PCR, while TCRdb's copy carries only in-frame clones and drops some. The sample yields approximately 100,000 clones, about 88% seen once. This CDR3 region has 14 residues. Trimming pared 0 bases from V and 4 bases from J, leaving 10 bases between. Germline V gene lookup returns CDR1 SNHLY and CDR2 FYNNEI. Material: PBMCs. This TCR was sampled from a woman aged 18-29 years in good health and CMV-seropositive. V gene TRBV2 combines with J gene TRBJ2-7, with D possibly matching TRBD2 (5 bases). CDR3 coding DNA: TGTGCCAGCAGTGAAGCGCTTCGGGGATACGAGCAGTACGTC. Amino acids: CASSEALRGYEQYV.